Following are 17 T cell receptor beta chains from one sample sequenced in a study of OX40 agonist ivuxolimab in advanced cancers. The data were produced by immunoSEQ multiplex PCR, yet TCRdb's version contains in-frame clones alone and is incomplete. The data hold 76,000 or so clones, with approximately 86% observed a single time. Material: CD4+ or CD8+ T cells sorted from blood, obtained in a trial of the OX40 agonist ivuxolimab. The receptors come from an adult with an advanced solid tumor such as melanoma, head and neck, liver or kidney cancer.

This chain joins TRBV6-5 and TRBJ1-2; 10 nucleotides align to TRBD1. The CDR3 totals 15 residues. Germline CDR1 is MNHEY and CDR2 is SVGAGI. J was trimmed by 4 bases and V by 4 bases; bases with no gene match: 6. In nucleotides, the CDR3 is TGTGCCAGCAGTTCCCCGGGACAGGGGTCCTATGGCTACACCTTC. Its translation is CASSSPGQGSYGYTF.

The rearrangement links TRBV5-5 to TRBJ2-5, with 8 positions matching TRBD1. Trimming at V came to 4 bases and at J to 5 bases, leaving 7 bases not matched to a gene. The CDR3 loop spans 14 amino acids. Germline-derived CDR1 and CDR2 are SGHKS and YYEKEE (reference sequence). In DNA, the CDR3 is TGTGCCAGCAGCGTGACAGGGGCAGTGGAGACCCAGTACTTC. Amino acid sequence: CASSVTGAVETQYF. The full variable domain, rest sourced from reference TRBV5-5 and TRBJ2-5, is DAGVTQSPTHLIKTRGQQVTLRCSPISGHKSVSWYQQVLGQGPQFIFQYYEKEERGRGNFPDRFSARQFPNYSSELNVNALLLGDSALYLCASSVTGAVETQYFGPGTRLLVL.

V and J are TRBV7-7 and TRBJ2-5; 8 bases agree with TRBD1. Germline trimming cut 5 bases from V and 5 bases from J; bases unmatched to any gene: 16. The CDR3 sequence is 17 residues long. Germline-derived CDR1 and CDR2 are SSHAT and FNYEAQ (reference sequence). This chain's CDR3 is CASSQGQGMGVRETQYF. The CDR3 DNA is TGTGCCAGCAGCCAAGGACAGGGTATGGGTGTACGGGAGACCCAGTACTTC.

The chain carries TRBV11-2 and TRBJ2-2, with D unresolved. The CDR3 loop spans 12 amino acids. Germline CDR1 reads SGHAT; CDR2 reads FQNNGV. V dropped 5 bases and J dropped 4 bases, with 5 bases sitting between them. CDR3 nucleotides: TGTGCCAGCAGCCGTAGCACCGGGGAGCTGTTTTTT. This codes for CASSRSTGELFF.

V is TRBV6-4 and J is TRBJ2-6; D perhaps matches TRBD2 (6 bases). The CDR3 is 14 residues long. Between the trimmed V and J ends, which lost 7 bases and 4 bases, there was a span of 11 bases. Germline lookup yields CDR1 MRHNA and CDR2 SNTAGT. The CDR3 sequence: CASKAGPGANVLTF. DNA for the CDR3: TGTGCCAGCAAGGCGGGGCCCGGGGCCAACGTCCTGACTTTC.

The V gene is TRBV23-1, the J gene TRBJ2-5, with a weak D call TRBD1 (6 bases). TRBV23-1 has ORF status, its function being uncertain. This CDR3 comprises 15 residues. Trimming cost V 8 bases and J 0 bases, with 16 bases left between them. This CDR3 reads CASQLGQPYQETQYF. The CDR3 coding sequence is TGCGCCAGCCAACTGGGACAACCGTACCAAGAGACCCAGTACTTC.

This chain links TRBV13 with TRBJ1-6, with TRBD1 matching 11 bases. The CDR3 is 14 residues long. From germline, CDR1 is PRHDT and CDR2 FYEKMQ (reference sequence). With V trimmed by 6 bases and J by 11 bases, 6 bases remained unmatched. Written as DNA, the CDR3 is TGTGCCAGCAGACCCAGGACAGGGGGCACACCCCTCCACTTT. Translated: CASRPRTGGTPLHF.

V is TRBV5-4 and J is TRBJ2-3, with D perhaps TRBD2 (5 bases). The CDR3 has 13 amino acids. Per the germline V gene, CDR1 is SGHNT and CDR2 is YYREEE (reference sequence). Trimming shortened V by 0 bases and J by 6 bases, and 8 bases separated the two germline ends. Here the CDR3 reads CASSLGLSDTQYF. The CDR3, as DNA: TGTGCCAGCAGCTTGGGACTATCTGATACGCAGTATTTT.

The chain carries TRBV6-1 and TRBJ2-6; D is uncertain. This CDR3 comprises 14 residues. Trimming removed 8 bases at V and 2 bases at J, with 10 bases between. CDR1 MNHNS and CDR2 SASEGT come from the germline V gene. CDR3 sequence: CASSASAGANVLTF. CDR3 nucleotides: TGTGCCAGCTCCGCGTCCGCTGGGGCCAACGTCCTGACTTTC.

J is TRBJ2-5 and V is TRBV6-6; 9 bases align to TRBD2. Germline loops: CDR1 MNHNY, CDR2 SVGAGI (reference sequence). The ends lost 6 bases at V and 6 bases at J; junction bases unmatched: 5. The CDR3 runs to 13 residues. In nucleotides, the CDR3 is TGTGCCAGCAGACTCGGGACTAGCCAGACCCAGTACTTC. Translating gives CASRLGTSQTQYF.

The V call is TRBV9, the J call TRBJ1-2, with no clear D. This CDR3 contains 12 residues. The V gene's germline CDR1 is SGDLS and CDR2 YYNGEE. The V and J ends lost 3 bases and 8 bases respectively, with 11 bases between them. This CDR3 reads CASSGPGIGYTF. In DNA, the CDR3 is TGTGCCAGCAGCGGTCCCGGGATAGGCTACACCTTC.

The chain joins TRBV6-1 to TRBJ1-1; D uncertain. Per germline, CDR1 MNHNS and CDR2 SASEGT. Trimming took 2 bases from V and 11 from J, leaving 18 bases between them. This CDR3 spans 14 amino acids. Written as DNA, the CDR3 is TGTGCCAGCAGTGAAATTGTTTCCAGGTCGATGGCTTTCTTT. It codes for CASSEIVSRSMAFF.

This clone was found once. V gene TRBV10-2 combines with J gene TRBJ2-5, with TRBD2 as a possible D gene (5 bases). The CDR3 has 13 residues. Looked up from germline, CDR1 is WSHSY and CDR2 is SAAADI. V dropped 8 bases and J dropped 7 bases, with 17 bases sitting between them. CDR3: CASSPDARGTQYF. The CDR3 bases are TGCGCCAGCTCGCCAGACGCTCGGGGGACCCAGTACTTC.

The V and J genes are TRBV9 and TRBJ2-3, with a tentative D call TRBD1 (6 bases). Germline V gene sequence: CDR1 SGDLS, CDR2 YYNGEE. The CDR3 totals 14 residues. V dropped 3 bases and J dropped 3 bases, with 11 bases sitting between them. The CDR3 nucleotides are TGTGCCAGCAGCGGGGACATAGCAACAGATACGCAGTATTTT. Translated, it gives CASSGDIATDTQYF.

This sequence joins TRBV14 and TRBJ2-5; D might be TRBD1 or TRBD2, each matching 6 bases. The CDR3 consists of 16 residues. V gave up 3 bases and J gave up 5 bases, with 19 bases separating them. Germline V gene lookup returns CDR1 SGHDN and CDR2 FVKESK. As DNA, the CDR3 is TGTGCCAGCAGCCAGTACCGGGACTCTAGGGGGGAGACCCAGTACTTC. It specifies CASSQYRDSRGETQYF. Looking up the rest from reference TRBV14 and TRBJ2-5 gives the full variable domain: EAGVTQFPSHSVIEKGQTVTLRCDPISGHDNLYWYRRVMGKEIKFLLHFVKESKQDESGMPNNRFLAERTGGTYSTLKVQPAELEDSGVYFCASSQYRDSRGETQYFGPGTRLLVL.

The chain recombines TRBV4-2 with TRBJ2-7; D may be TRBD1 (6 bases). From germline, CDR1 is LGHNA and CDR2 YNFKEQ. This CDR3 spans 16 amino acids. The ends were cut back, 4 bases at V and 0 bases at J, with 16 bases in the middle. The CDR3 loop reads CASSRGTGTTSYEQYF. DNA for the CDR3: TGTGCCAGCAGCCGCGGAACCGGGACAACCTCCTACGAGCAGTACTTC.

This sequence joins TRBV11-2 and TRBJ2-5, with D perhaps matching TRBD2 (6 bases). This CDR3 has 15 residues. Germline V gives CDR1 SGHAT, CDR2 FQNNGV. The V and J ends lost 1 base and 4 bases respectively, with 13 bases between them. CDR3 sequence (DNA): TGTGCCAGCAGCTTAGTGGGACTTGGGGGAGAGACCCAGTACTTC. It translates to CASSLVGLGGETQYF.